These T cell receptor beta chains were read from a single sample in a study of OX40 agonist ivuxolimab in advanced cancers. Profiled with immunoSEQ multiplex PCR; TCRdb holds only in-frame clones, not every one. The repertoire includes tens of thousands of clones, almost 85% of them detected once, and more than 30% sits in the top ten. Sample: CD4+ or CD8+ T cells sorted from blood, taken in a trial of the OX40 agonist ivuxolimab. The receptors come from an adult with an advanced solid tumor such as melanoma, head and neck, liver or kidney cancer. CDR3s include the opening cysteine and the closing phenylalanine or tryptophan. The order of the fields is V gene, J gene, CDR3 protein.

V gene: TRBV28; J gene: TRBJ2-5; CDR3 protein: CASSSRGSQETQYF
V gene: TRBV11-1; J gene: TRBJ2-7; CDR3 protein: CASSLGVPESTYF
V gene: TRBV7-8; J gene: TRBJ1-2; CDR3 protein: CASSLDGAAYGYTF
V gene: TRBV9; J gene: TRBJ2-5; CDR3 protein: CASSQGGGQETQYF
V gene: TRBV5-4; J gene: TRBJ2-3; CDR3 protein: CASSWDTPGTDTQYF
V gene: TRBV9; J gene: TRBJ1-4; CDR3 protein: CASSPQGQGAREKLFF
V gene: TRBV27; J gene: TRBJ1-5; CDR3 protein: CASSAGRGRQPQHF
V gene: TRBV9; J gene: TRBJ2-7; CDR3 protein: CASSSTLGSYEQYF
V gene: TRBV27; J gene: TRBJ1-2; CDR3 protein: CASHPGKVAPPSDGYTF
V gene: TRBV4-1; J gene: TRBJ2-1; CDR3 protein: CASSQVVTGLGYNEQFF
V gene: TRBV4-2; J gene: TRBJ2-1; CDR3 protein: CASSPLPRGSENEQFF